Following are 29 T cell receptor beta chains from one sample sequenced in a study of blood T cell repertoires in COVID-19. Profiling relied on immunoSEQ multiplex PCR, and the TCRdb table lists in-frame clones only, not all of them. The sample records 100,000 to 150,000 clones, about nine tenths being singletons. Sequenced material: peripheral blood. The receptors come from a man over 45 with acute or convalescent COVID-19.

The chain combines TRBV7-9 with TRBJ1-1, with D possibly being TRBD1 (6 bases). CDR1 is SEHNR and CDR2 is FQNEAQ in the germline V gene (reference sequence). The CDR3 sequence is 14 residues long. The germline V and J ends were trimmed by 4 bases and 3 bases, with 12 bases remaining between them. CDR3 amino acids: CASSSFGTHTEAFF. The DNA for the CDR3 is TGTGCCAGCAGCTCGTTCGGGACACACACTGAAGCTTTCTTT.

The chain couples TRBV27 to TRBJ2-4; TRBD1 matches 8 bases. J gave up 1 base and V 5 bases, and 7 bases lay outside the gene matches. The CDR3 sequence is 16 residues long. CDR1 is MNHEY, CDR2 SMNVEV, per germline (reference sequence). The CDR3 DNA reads TGTGCCAGCAGTCCCCGGACAGGGATCGCCAAAAACATTCAGTACTTC. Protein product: CASSPRTGIAKNIQYF.

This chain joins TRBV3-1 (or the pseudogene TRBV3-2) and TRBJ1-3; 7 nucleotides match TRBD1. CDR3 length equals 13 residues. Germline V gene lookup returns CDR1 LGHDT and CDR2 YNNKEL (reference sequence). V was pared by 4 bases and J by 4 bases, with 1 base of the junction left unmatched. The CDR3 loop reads CASSPGQGNTIYF. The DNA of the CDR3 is TGTGCCAGCAGCCCGGGACAGGGAAACACCATATATTTT.

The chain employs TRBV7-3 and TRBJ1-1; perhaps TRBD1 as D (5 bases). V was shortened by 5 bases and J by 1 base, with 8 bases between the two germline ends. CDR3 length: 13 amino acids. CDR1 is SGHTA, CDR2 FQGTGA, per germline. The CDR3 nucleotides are TGTGCCAGCAGCCAGACAGCGAACACTGAAGCTTTCTTT. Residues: CASSQTANTEAFF. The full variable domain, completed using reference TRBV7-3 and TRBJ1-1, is GAGVSQTPSNKVTEKGKYVELRCDPISGHTALYWYRQSLGQGPEFLIYFQGTGAADDSGLPNDRFFAVRPEGSVSTLKIQRTERGDSAVYLCASSQTANTEAFFGQGTRLTVV.

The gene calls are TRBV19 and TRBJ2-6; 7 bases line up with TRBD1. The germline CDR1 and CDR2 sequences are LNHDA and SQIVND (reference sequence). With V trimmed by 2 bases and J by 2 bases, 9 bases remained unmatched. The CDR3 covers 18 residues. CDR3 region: CASSIQQGVRAGANVLTF. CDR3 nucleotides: TGTGCCAGTAGTATACAGCAGGGGGTAAGGGCTGGGGCCAACGTCCTGACTTTC.

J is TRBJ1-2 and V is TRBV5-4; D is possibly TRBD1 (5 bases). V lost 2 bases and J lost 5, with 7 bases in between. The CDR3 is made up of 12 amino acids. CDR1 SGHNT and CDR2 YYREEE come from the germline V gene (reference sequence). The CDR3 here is CASSFDSYGYTF. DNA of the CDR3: TGTGCCAGCAGCTTTGACAGTTATGGCTACACCTTC. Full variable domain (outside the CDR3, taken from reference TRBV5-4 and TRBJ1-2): ETGVTQSPTHLIKTRGQQVTLRCSSQSGHNTVSWYQQALGQGPQFIFQYYREEENGRGNFPPRFSGLQFPNYSSELNVNALELDDSALYLCASSFDSYGYTFGSGTRLTVV.

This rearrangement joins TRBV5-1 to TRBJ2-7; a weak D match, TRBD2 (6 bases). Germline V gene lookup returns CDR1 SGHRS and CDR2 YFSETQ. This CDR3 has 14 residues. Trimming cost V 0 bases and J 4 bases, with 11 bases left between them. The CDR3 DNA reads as TGCGCCAGCAGCTTGGAACAGGACTATTACGAGCAGTACTTC. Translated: CASSLEQDYYEQYF.

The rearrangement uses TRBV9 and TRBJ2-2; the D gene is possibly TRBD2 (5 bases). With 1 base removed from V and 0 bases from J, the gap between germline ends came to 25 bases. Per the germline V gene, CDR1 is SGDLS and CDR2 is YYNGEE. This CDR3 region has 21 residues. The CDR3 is CASSVPPGLSPATSNTGELFF. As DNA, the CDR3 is TGTGCCAGCAGCGTACCTCCTGGACTCTCACCAGCGACTTCGAACACCGGGGAGCTGTTTTTT.

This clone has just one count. The CDR3 reads CASSLVGTGYYNEQFF. The DNA for the CDR3 is TGTGCCAGCAGCTTAGTCGGGACAGGGTACTACAATGAGCAGTTCTTC. The rearrangement links TRBV7-2 to TRBJ2-1; 9 bases match TRBD1. The CDR3 runs 16 residues. The junction had 4 bases not matched to a gene; V was cut back by 1 base and J by 3 bases. Germline CDR1 reads SGHTA; CDR2 reads FQGNSA.

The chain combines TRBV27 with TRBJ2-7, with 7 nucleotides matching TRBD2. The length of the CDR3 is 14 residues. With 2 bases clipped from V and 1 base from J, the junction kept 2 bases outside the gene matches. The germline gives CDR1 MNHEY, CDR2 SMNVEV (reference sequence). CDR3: CASSLGRGSYEQYF. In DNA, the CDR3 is TGTGCCAGCAGTTTAGGGCGGGGGTCCTACGAGCAGTACTTC.

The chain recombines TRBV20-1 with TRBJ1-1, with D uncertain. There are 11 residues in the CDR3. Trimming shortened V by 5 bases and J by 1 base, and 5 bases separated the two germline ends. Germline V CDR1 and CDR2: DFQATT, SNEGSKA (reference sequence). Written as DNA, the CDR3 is TGCAGTGCTCAACAGAACACTGAAGCTTTCTTT. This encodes CSAQQNTEAFF.

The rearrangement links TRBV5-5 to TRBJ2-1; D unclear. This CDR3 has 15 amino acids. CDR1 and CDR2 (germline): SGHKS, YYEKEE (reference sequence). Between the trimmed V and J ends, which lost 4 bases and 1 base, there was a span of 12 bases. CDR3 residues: CASSPSSVSYNEQFF. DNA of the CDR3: TGTGCCAGCAGCCCTTCTAGTGTATCCTACAATGAGCAGTTCTTC.

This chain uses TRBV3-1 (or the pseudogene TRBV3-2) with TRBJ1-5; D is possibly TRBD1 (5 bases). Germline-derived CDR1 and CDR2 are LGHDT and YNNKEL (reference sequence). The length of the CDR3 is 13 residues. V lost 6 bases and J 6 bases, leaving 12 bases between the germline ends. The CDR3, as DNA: TGTGCCAGCAGTCGACAGCCCGGTCAGCCCCAGCATTTT. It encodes CASSRQPGQPQHF.

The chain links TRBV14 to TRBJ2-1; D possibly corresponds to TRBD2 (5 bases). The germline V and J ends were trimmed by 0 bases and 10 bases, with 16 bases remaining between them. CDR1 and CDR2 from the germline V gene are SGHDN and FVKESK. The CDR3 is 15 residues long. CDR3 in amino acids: CASSQDTPGLSEQFF. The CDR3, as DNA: TGTGCCAGCAGCCAAGATACCCCGGGGTTATCCGAGCAGTTCTTC.

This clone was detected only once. In nucleotides, the CDR3 is TGTGCCAGCAGCCCAGACAGGGGGGTTTCACCCCTCCACTTT. Residues: CASSPDRGVSPLHF. The chain joins TRBV5-4 to TRBJ1-6, with 9 bases identical to TRBD1. The CDR3 is made up of 14 amino acids. Germline CDR1 is SGHNT and CDR2 is YYREEE (reference sequence). The V and J ends lost 4 bases and 9 bases, in that order; junction bases with no gene match: 5.

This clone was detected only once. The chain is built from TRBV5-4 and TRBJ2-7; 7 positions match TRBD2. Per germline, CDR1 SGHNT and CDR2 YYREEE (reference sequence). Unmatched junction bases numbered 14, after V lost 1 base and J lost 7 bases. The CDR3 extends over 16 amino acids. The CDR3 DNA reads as TGTGCCAGCAGCTTGTTGGTAGGGAGTGGGGGGGGAGAGCAGTACTTC. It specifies CASSLLVGSGGGEQYF.

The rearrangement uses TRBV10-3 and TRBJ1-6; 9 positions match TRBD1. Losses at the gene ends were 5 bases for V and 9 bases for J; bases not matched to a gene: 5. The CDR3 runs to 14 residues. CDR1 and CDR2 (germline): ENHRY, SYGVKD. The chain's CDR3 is CAISRDREASPLHF. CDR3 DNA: TGTGCCATCAGTAGGGACAGGGAGGCTTCACCCCTCCACTTT.

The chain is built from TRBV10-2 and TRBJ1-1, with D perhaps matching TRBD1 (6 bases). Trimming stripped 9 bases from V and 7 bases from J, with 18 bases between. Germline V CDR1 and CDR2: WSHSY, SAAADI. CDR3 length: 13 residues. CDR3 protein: CASIGQRSYEAFF. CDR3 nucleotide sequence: TGCGCCAGTATAGGACAGCGCTCTTATGAAGCTTTCTTT.

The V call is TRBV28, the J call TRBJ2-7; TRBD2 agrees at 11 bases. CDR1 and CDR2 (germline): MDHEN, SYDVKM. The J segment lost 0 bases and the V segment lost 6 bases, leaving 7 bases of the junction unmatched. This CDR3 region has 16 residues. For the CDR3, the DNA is TGTGCCAGCAGGCCAATAGCGGGAGGGCCCTCCTACGAGCAGTACTTC. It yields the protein CASRPIAGGPSYEQYF.

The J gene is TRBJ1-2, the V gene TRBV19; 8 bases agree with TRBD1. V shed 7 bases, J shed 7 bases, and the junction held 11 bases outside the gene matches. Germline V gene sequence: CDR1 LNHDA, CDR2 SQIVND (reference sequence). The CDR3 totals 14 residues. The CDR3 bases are TGTGCCAGTATTCCTTCCTCAGGGGGCACTGGCTACACCTTC. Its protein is CASIPSSGGTGYTF.

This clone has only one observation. The DNA of the CDR3 is TGTGCCAGTTTCGACGGAGTATTTGAAGCTTTCTTT. Its protein is CASFDGVFEAFF. This chain links TRBV19 with TRBJ1-1; no definite D call. There are 12 residues in the CDR3. The germline CDR1 and CDR2 sequences are LNHDA and SQIVND (reference sequence). V lost 8 bases to trimming and J lost 7 bases, with 14 bases between them.

The CDR3 bases are TGCGCCAGCACCTCGGGACTAGCGGGGGGGCCCGGCAATGAGCAGTTCTTC. Translating gives CASTSGLAGGPGNEQFF. This chain uses TRBV5-1 with TRBJ2-1, with TRBD2 matching over 16 bases. The germline V gene has CDR1 SGHRS and CDR2 YFSETQ. The trim removed 6 bases at V and 6 bases at J, leaving 9 bases unmatched. This CDR3 is built from 17 residues. Full variable domain (outside the CDR3, taken from reference TRBV5-1 and TRBJ2-1): KAGVTQTPRYLIKTRGQQVTLSCSPISGHRSVSWYQQTPGQGLQFLFEYFSETQRNKGNFPGRFSGRQFSNSRSEMNVSTLELGDSALYLCASTSGLAGGPGNEQFFGPGTRLTVL.

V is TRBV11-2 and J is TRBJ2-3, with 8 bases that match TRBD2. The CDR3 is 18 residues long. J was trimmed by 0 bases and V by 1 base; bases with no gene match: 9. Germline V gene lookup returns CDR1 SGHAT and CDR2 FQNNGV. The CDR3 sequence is CASSLGPQRGRSTDTQYF. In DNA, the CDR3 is TGTGCCAGCAGCTTAGGACCTCAGCGGGGGAGGAGCACAGATACGCAGTATTTT.

CDR3 region: CASSTRTELTPNYGYTF. The CDR3 DNA is TGTGCCAGCAGTACCCGGACTGAATTGACCCCTAACTATGGCTACACCTTC. This chain links TRBV28 with TRBJ1-2; D gene unclear. The CDR3 runs to 17 residues. V was clipped by 5 bases and J by 0 bases, with 19 bases between them. Germline CDR1 MDHEN, CDR2 SYDVKM.

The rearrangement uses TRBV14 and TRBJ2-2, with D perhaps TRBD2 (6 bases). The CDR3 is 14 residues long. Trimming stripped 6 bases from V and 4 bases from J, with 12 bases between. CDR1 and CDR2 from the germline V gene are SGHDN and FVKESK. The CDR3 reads CASRKTSSTGELFF. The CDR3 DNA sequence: TGTGCCAGCAGAAAAACTAGCAGCACCGGGGAGCTGTTTTTT.

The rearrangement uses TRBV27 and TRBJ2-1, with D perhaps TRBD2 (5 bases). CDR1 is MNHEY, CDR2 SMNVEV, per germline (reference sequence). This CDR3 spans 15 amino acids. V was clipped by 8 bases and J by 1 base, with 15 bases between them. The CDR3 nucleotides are TGTGCCAGCCGCTTGTTTCGAGGGTCCTACAATGAGCAGTTCTTC. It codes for CASRLFRGSYNEQFF.

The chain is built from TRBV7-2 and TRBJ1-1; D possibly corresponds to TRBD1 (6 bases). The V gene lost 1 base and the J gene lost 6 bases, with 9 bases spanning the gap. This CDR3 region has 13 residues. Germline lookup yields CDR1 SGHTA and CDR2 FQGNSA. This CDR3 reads CASSLGGGAEAFF. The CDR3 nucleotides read TGTGCCAGCAGCTTAGGTGGGGGCGCTGAAGCTTTCTTT. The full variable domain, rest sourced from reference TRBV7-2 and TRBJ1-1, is GAGVSQSPSNKVTEKGKDVELRCDPISGHTALYWYRQSLGQGLEFLIYFQGNSAPDKSGLPSDRFSAERTGGSVSTLTIQRTQQEDSAVYLCASSLGGGAEAFFGQGTRLTVV.

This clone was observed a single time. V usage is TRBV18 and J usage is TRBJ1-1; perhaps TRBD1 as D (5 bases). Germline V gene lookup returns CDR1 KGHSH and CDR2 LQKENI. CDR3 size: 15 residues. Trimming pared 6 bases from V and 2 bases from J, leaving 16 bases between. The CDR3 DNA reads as TGTGCCAGCTCCCCCTGGCAGGGCCGAAACACTGAAGCTTTCTTT. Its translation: CASSPWQGRNTEAFF.

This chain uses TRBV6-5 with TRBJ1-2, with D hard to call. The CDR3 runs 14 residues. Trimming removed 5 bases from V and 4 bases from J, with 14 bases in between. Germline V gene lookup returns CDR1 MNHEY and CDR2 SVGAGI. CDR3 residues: CASSPPERIYGYTF. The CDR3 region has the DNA TGTGCCAGCAGTCCCCCCGAGAGGATCTATGGCTACACCTTC.